What follows describes a single TCR beta chain. Clones were read by immunoSEQ multiplex PCR, and TCRdb kept only the in-frame ones, dropping some. The data contain roughly 140,000 clones, roughly nine tenths of them singletons. The CDR3 totals 11 residues. Germline CDR1 SQVTM, CDR2 ANQGSEA. Trimming took off 7 bases at V and 5 bases at J, with 11 bases between the two ends. These data come from a study of blood T cell repertoires in COVID-19. The clonotype originates from a woman aged 55-69 years with active COVID-19. Sequencing used peripheral blood. This sequence joins TRBV29-1 and TRBJ2-5, with a weak D call TRBD2 (5 bases). The CDR3 coding sequence is TGCAGCGCTAGTTTAGCGGAGACCCAGTACTTC. Translated, it gives CSASLAETQYF.